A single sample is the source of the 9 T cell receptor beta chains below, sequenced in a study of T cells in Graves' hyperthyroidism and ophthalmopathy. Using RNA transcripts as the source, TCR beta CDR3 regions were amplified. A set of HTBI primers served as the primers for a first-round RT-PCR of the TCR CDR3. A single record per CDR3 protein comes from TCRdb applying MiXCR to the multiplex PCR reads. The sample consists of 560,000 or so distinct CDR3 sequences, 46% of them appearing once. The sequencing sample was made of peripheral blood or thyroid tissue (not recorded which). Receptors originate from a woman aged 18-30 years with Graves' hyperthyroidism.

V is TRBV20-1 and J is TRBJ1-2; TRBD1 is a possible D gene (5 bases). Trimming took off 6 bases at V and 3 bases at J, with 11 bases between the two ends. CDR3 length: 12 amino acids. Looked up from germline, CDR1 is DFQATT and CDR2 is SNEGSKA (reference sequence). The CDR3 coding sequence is TGCAGTGCCTCCGGGACTGACTATGGCTACACCTTC. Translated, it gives CSASGTDYGYTF.

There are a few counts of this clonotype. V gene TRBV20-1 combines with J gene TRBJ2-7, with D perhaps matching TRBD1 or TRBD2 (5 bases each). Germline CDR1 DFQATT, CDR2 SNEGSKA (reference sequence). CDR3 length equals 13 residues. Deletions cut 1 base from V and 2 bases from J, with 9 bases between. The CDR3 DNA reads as TGCAGTGCTAGAGTCAGGGAGACCTACGAGCAGTACTTC. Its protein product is CSARVRETYEQYF.

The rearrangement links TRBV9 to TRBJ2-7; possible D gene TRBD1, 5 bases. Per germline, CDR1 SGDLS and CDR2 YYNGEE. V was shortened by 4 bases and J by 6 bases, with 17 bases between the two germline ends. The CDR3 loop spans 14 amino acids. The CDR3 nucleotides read TGTGCCAGCAGCAAAGGACATGGCTCCCCCGAGCAGTACTTC. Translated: CASSKGHGSPEQYF.

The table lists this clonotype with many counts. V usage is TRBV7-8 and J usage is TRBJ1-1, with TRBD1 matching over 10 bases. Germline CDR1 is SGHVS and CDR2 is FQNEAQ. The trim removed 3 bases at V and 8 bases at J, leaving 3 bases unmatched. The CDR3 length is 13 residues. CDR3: CASSFGTGVEAFF. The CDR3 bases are TGTGCCAGCAGCTTCGGGACAGGGGTCGAAGCTTTCTTT. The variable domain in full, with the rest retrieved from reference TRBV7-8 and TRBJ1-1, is GAGVSQSPRYKVAKRGQDVALRCDPISGHVSLFWYQQALGQGPEFLTYFQNEAQLDKSGLPSDRFFAERPEGSVSTLKIQRTQQEDSAVYLCASSFGTGVEAFFGQGTRLTVV.

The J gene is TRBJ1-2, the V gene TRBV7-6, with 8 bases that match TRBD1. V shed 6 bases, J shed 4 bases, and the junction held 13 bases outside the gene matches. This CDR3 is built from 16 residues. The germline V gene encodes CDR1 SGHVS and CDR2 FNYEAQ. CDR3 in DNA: TGTGCCAGCAGTTCAAGGCGCGACAGGGGTGGCTATGGCTACACCTTC. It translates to CASSSRRDRGGYGYTF. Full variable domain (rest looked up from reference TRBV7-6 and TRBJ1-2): GAGVSQSPRYKVTKRGQDVALRCDPISGHVSLYWYRQALGQGPEFLTYFNYEAQQDKSGLPNDRFSAERPEGSISTLTIQRTEQRDSAMYRCASSSRRDRGGYGYTFGSGTRLTVV.

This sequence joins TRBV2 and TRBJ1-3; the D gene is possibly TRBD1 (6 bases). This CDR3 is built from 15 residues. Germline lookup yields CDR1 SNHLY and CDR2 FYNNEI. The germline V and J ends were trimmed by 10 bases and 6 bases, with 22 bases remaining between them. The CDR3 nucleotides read TGTGCCATCTCCGGGGGCAGGGGATCAGAAAACACCATATATTTT. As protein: CAISGGRGSENTIYF.

CDR3 DNA sequence: TGCAGCTTGGGACAGGTGCTGAACACTGAAGCTTTCTTT. It translates to CSLGQVLNTEAFF. The rearrangement joins TRBV29-1 to TRBJ1-1, with 8 nucleotides matching TRBD1. V was clipped by 8 bases and J by 0 bases; unmatched bases: 5. The CDR3 contains 13 residues. Germline V lookup: CDR1 SQVTM, CDR2 ANQGSEA.

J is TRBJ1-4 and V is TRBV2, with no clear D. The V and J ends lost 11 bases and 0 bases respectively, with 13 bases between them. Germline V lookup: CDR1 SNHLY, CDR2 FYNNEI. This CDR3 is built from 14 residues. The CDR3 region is CAWSATATNEKLFF. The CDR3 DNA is TGTGCCTGGAGTGCTACCGCAACTAATGAAAAACTGTTTTTT. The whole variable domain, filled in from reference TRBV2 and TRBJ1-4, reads EPEVTQTPSHQVTQMGQEVILRCVPISNHLYFYWYRQILGQKVEFLVSFYNNEISEKSEIFDDQFSVERPDGSNFTLKIRSTKLEDSAMYFCAWSATATNEKLFFGSGTQLSVL.

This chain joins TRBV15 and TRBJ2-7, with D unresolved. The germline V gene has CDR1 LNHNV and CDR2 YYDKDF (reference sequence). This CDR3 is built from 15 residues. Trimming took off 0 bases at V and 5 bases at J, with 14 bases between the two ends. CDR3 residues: CATSRDPLTRNEQYF. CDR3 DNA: TGTGCCACCAGCAGAGACCCCTTAACCAGGAACGAGCAGTACTTC.